These 9 T cell receptor beta chains originate from one sample sequenced in a study of cytomegalovirus exposure and HLA in healthy donors. Both 60 Vbeta primers and 13 Jbeta primers went into the PCR. Repertoires were generated with immunoSEQ multiplex PCR, while TCRdb's copy carries only in-frame clones and drops some. The sample comprises over 80,000 clones, roughly 76% of which are singletons, and under 4.5% rests with the top ten. Sequenced material: PBMCs. The receptors here all came from a man aged 40-49 years in good health and CMV-seronegative.

In this sample, this clone turned up once. This chain uses TRBV2 with TRBJ1-5, with TRBD1 matching over 7 bases. The CDR3 contains 12 residues. V gave up 5 bases and J gave up 7 bases; unmatched junction bases: 2. Germline values: CDR1 SNHLY, CDR2 FYNNEI. The CDR3 DNA reads as TGTGCCAGCAGTTGGACAGGACAGCCCCAGCATTTT. Its translation is CASSWTGQPQHF.

The genes are TRBV15 and TRBJ1-6; D uncertain. This CDR3 contains 15 residues. Trimming stripped 3 bases from V and 9 bases from J, with 15 bases between. Germline assignment: CDR1 LNHNV and CDR2 YYDKDF (reference sequence). CDR3 coding DNA: TGTGCCACCAGCAGTAGACGTGAGAGAGGTTCACCCCTCCACTTT. This translates into CATSSRRERGSPLHF.

V gene TRBV7-9 combines with J gene TRBJ1-1; no definite D call. The CDR3 has 15 amino acids. Germline V CDR1 and CDR2: SEHNR, FQNEAQ (reference sequence). V lost 0 bases and J 0 bases, leaving 8 bases between the germline ends. CDR3 sequence: CASSLAYSLNTEAFF. DNA of the CDR3: TGTGCCAGCAGCTTAGCATACAGCTTGAACACTGAAGCTTTCTTT.

This chain connects TRBV5-1 to TRBJ2-5, with 10 bases identical to TRBD2. This CDR3 spans 16 amino acids. With 0 bases clipped from V and 0 bases from J, the junction kept 2 bases outside the gene matches. Germline assignment: CDR1 SGHRS and CDR2 YFSETQ. The CDR3 sequence: CASSLGTSGNQETQYF. CDR3 in DNA: TGCGCCAGCAGCTTGGGAACTAGCGGGAACCAAGAGACCCAGTACTTC.

This chain connects TRBV13 to TRBJ2-2, with 7 nucleotides matching TRBD2. Germline CDR1 PRHDT, CDR2 FYEKMQ (reference sequence). V was clipped by 4 bases and J by 3 bases; unmatched bases: 8. CDR3 length: 16 residues. The CDR3 sequence is CASSSRDYHHTGELFF. In DNA form, the CDR3 reads TGTGCCAGCAGCTCCCGGGACTACCACCACACCGGGGAGCTGTTTTTT.

The rearrangement uses TRBV4-1 and TRBJ2-1; D uncertain. The CDR3 loop spans 16 amino acids. The V and J ends lost 2 bases and 5 bases respectively, with 16 bases between them. Germline values: CDR1 MGHRA, CDR2 YSYEKL. CDR3 in DNA: TGCGCCAGCAGCCAATCAACGTTTTATTCAGACAATGAGCAGTTCTTC. As protein: CASSQSTFYSDNEQFF.

This chain joins TRBV18 and TRBJ2-2; 7 bases match TRBD2. Germline V gene lookup returns CDR1 KGHSH and CDR2 LQKENI. The CDR3 consists of 17 residues. Trimming at V came to 2 bases and at J to 3 bases, leaving 9 bases not matched to a gene. CDR3 loop: CASSPMDLAVDTGELFF. The CDR3 nucleotides are TGTGCCAGCTCACCAATGGACCTAGCGGTGGACACCGGGGAGCTGTTTTTT. Supplemented by reference TRBV18 and TRBJ2-2, the full variable domain reads NAGVMQNPRHLVRRRGQEARLRCSPMKGHSHVYWYRQLPEEGLKFMVYLQKENIIDESGMPKERFSAEFPKEGPSILRIQQVVRGDSAAYFCASSPMDLAVDTGELFFGEGSRLTVL.

The chain uses TRBV7-3 and TRBJ1-5; D not certain. The CDR3 spans 13 residues. V lost 3 bases and J 5 bases, leaving 8 bases between the germline ends. Germline V gene data show CDR1 as SGHTA and CDR2 as FQGTGA. CDR3: CASSLGRDQPQHF. The DNA for the CDR3 is TGTGCCAGCAGCTTGGGGAGGGATCAGCCCCAGCATTTT.

The CDR3 sequence: CASTGRVSSPLHF. The CDR3 DNA is TGTGCCAGCACGGGCAGGGTTAGCTCACCCCTCCACTTT. The V call is TRBV19, the J call TRBJ1-6; tentative D call: TRBD1 (5 bases). Trimming stripped 9 bases from V and 10 bases from J, with 16 bases between. This CDR3 region has 13 residues. Germline V gene sequence: CDR1 LNHDA, CDR2 SQIVND (reference sequence).